The T cell receptor beta chain under discussion was sequenced for a study of shared clonotypes between healthy human individuals. Methods used by the authors: Junction-only sequences without quality scores were provided by ImmunoSEQ, so filtering was different. Using immunoSEQ multiplex PCR, the repertoire was profiled, and TCRdb retains in-frame clones only, with some absent. That table furnishes V, J and clone size, whereas the DNA furnished D and trimming. The table shows approximately 1.5 million clones, with 97% to 99% occurring only once. Germline V gives CDR1 SEHNR, CDR2 FQNEAQ (reference sequence). Trimming pared 6 bases from V and 1 base from J, leaving 7 bases between. This CDR3 is 13 amino acids long.

The V call is TRBV7-9, the J call TRBJ1-5; no definite D call. Sequenced sample: naive CD4+ T cells sorted from blood. Noted subset: CD45RA+ positively selected. The source of this sequence is a man under 40 in good health. The DNA of the CDR3 is TGTGCCAGCAGACAAAGGAGCAATCAGCCCCAGCATTTT. Protein product: CASRQRSNQPQHF.